This TCR beta chain was captured by sequencing in a study of T cell changes during pregnancy in multiple sclerosis. The CDR3 is made up of 13 amino acids. V lost 2 bases and J 4 bases, leaving 9 bases between the germline ends. CDR1 and CDR2 from the germline V gene are MNHEY and SMNVEV (reference sequence). Libraries were prepared by immunoSEQ multiplex PCR; TCRdb keeps only in-frame clonotypes and omits some of them. The data hold some 44,000 clones, with about nine tenths observed a single time. The material sequenced was CD4+ T cells from peripheral blood mononuclear cells, taken before pregnancy. The chain employs TRBV27 and TRBJ2-7; D possibly corresponds to TRBD1 (6 bases). This clonotype was sampled from a female donor with multiple sclerosis, enrolled in a pregnancy study. The CDR3: CASSLQQGYEQYF. The CDR3 DNA reads as TGTGCCAGCAGTTTACAACAGGGATACGAGCAGTACTTC.